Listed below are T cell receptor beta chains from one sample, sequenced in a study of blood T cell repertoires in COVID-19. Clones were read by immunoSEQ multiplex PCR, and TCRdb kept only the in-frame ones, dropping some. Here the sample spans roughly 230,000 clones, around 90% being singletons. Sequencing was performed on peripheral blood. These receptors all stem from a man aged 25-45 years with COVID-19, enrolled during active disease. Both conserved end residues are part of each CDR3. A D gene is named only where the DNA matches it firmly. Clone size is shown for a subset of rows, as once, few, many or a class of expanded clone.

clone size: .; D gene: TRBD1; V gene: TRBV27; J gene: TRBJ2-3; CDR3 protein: CASSPPTGGPDTQYF; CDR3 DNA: TGTGCCAGCAGCCCCCCGACAGGGGGCCCAGATACGCAGTATTTT
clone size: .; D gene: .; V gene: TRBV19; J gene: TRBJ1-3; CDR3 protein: CASSPQDRVSGNTIYF; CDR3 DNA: TGTGCCAGTAGTCCACAAGACAGAGTCTCTGGAAACACCATATATTTT
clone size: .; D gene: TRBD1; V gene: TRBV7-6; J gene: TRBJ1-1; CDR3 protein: CASSSNRGWGTEAFF; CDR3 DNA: TGTGCCAGCAGCTCCAACAGGGGATGGGGCACTGAAGCTTTCTTT
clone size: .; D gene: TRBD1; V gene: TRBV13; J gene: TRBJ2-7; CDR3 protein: CASSLTGTGRNEQYF; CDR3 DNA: TGTGCCAGCAGCTTAACAGGGACAGGGAGAAACGAGCAGTACTTC
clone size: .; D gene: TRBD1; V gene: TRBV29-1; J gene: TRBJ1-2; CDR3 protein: CSVDSSTGGYGYTF; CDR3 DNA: TGCAGCGTTGATTCTTCGACAGGGGGCTATGGCTACACCTTC
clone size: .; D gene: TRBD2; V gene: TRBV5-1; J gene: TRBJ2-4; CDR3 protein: CASSLGLAGGGRDKNIQYF; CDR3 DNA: TGCGCCAGCAGCTTGGGTTTAGCGGGGGGCGGGCGCGACAAAAACATTCAGTACTTC
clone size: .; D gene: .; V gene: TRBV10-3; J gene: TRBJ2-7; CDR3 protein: CAIRDQRQSSYEQYF; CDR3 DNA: TGTGCCATCAGAGATCAGCGTCAGAGCTCCTACGAGCAGTACTTC
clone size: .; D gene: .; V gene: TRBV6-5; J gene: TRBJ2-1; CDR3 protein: CASRLEAYNEQFF; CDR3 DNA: TGTGCCAGCAGGCTTGAGGCCTACAATGAGCAGTTCTTC
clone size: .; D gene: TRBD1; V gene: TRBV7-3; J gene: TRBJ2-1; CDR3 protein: CASSFRGNEQFF; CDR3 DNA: TGTGCCAGCAGCTTCAGGGGGAATGAGCAGTTCTTC
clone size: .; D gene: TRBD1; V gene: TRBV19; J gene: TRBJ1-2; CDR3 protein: CANNTGVAYGYTF; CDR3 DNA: TGTGCCAATAATACAGGGGTAGCCTATGGCTACACCTTC
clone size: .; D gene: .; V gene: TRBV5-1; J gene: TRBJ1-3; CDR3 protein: CASSLEAGSGNTIYF; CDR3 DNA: TGCGCCAGCAGCTTGGAAGCCGGGTCCGGAAACACCATATATTTT
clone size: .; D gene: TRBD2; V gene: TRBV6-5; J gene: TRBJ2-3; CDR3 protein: CASPLLAGGTDTQYF; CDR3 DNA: TGTGCCAGCCCATTGCTAGCGGGGGGCACAGATACGCAGTATTTT
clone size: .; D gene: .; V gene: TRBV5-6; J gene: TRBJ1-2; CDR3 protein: CASSFRSPRPYTF; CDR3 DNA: TGTGCCAGCAGCTTCCGGTCCCCACGCCCCTACACCTTC
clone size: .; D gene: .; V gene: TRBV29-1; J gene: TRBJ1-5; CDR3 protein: CSARGHANQPQHF; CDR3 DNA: TGCAGCGCGCGAGGACACGCCAATCAGCCCCAGCATTTT
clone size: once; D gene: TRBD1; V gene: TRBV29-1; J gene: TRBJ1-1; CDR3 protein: CSVGGGGPEAFF; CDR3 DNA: TGCAGCGTTGGAGGAGGGGGCCCTGAAGCTTTCTTT
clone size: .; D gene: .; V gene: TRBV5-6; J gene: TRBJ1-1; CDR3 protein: CASSDLGQPTNTEAFF; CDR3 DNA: TGTGCCAGCAGCGACCTAGGACAACCTACTAACACTGAAGCTTTCTTT
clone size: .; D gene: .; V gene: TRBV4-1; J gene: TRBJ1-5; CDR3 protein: CASSQGEPNQPQHF; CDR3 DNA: TGCGCCAGCAGCCAGGGAGAGCCCAATCAGCCCCAGCATTTT
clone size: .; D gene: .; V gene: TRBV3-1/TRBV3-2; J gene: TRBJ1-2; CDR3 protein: CASSPDGGGDYGYTF; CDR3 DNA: TGTGCCAGCAGCCCGGACGGGGGAGGGGACTATGGCTACACCTTC
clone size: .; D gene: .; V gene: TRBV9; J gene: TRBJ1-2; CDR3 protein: CASSVDRGPNYGYTF; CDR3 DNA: TGTGCCAGCAGCGTAGATAGGGGCCCGAACTATGGCTACACCTTC
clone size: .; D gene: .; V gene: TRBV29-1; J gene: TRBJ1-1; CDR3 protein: CSGVGRQTDTEAFF; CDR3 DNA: TGCAGCGGGGTCGGCCGGCAGACTGACACTGAAGCTTTCTTT
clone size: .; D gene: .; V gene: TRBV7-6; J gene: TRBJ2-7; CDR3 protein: CASSPYSSVIAEAVHEQYF; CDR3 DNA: TGTGCCAGCAGCCCTTACTCGTCGGTAATAGCCGAGGCTGTCCACGAGCAGTACTTC
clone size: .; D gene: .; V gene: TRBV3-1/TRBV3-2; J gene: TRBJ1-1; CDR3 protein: CASSQGANTEAFF; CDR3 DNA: TGTGCCAGCAGCCAAGGGGCAAACACTGAAGCTTTCTTT
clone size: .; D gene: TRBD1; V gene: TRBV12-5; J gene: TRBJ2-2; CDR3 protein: CASGLVQGRSNTGELFF; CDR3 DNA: TGTGCTAGTGGTTTGGTACAGGGGCGGTCGAACACCGGGGAGCTGTTTTTT
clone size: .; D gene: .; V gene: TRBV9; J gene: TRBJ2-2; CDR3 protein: CASSHRDGTGELFF; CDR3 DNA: TGTGCCAGCAGCCACAGGGACGGAACCGGGGAGCTGTTTTTT
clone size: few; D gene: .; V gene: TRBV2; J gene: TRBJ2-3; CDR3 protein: CASSSYNTDTQYF; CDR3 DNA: TGTGCCAGCAGCTCATACAACACAGATACGCAGTATTTT
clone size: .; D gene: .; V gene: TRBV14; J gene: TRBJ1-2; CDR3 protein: CASSPHAGYGYTF; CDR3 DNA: TGTGCCAGCAGCCCCCATGCCGGCTATGGCTACACCTTC
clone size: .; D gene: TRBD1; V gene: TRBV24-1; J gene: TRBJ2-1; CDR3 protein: CATSDLFQGQHNEQFF; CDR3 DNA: TGTGCCACCAGTGATTTGTTCCAGGGACAGCACAATGAGCAGTTCTTC
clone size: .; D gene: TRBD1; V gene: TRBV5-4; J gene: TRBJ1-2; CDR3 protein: CASSLDRLYGYTF; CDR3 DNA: TGTGCCAGCAGCCTGGACAGGCTCTATGGCTACACCTTC
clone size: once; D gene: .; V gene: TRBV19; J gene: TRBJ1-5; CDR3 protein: CASSGTPGGRNQPQHF; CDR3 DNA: TGTGCCAGTAGCGGGACACCCGGCGGACGCAATCAGCCCCAGCATTTT
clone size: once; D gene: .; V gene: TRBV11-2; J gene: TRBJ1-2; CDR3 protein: CASSLANSYGYTF; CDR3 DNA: TGTGCCAGCAGCTTGGCCAACAGCTATGGCTACACCTTC
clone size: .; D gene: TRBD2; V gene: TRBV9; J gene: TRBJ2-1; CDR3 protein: CASSRLAGALYNEQFF; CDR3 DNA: TGTGCCAGCAGCAGGTTAGCGGGGGCCCTTTACAATGAGCAGTTCTTC
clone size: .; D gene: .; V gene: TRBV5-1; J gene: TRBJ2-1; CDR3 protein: CASSLPGVNEQFF; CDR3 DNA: TGCGCCAGCAGCTTGCCCGGGGTCAATGAGCAGTTCTTC
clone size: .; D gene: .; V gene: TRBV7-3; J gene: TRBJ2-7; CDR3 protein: CASSSLSGEDYEQYF; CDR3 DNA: TGTGCCAGCAGCTCACTTAGCGGAGAGGACTACGAGCAGTACTTC
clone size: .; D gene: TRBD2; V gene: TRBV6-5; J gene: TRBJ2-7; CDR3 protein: CASSYSAGGPYEQYF; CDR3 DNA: TGTGCCAGCAGTTACTCGGCGGGGGGGCCATACGAGCAGTACTTC
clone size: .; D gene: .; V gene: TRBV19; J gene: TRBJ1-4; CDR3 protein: CASSFGWEKLFF; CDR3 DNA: TGTGCCAGTAGTTTCGGTTGGGAAAAACTGTTTTTT
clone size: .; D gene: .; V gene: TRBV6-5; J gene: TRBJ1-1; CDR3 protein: CASSSKDSPNTEAFF; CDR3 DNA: TGTGCCAGCAGTTCCAAGGACAGTCCGAACACTGAAGCTTTCTTT
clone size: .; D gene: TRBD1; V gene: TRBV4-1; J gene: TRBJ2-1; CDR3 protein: CASSQESLQGSSYNEQFF; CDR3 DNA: TGCGCCAGCAGCCAAGAAAGCTTACAGGGGAGCTCCTACAATGAGCAGTTCTTC
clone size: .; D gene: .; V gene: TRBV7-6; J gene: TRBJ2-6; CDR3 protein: CASSLGTRSSGANVLTF; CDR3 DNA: TGTGCCAGCAGCTTAGGGACAAGGAGCTCTGGGGCCAACGTCCTGACTTTC
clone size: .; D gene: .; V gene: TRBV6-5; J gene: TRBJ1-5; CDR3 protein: CASSLSQGIDQPQHF; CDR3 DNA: TGTGCCAGCAGTTTATCTCAGGGGATTGATCAGCCCCAGCATTTT
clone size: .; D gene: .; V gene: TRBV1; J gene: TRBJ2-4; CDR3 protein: CTWGGGGKNIQYF; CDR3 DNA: TGCACCTGGGGCGGGGGTGGCAAAAACATTCAGTACTTC
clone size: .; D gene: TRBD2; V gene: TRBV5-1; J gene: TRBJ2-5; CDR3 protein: CASSTGPSGGARETQYF; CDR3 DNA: TGCGCCAGCAGCACCGGACCTAGCGGGGGGGCCCGAGAGACCCAGTACTTC
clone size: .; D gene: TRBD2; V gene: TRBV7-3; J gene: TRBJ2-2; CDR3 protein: CASSTSTSGVAGELFF; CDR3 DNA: TGTGCCAGCAGCACCTCGACTAGCGGGGTAGCGGGGGAGCTGTTTTTT
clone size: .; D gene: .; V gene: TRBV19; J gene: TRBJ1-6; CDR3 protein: CASSIWGGNVGSPLHF; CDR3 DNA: TGTGCCAGTAGTATATGGGGGGGCAACGTGGGTTCACCCCTCCACTTT
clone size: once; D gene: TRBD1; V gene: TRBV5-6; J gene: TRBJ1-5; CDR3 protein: CASSRPGTGAPQHF; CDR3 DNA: TGTGCCAGCAGCCGTCCCGGGACAGGGGCACCCCAGCATTTT
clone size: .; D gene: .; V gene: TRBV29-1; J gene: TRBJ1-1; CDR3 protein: CSVERGTFEAFF; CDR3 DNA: TGCAGCGTTGAAAGGGGGACCTTTGAAGCTTTCTTT
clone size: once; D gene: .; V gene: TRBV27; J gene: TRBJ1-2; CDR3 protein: CASGRTLYGYTF; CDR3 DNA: TGTGCCAGCGGACGGACATTGTATGGCTACACCTTC
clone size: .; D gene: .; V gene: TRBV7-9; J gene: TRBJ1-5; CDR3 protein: CASSPGVSNQPQHF; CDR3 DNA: TGTGCCAGCAGCCCAGGGGTCAGCAATCAGCCCCAGCATTTT
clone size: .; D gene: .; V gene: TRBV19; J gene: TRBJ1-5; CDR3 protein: CASSEQDTNQPQHF; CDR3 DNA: TGTGCCAGTAGCGAACAGGATACCAATCAGCCCCAGCATTTT
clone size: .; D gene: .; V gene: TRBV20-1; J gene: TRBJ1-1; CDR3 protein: CSADRNTEAFF; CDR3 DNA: TGCAGTGCGGACAGGAACACTGAAGCTTTCTTT
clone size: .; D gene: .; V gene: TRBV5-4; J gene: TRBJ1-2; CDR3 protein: CASSLYYTSNYGYTF; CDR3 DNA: TGTGCCAGCAGCCTTTACTACACCTCTAACTATGGCTACACCTTC
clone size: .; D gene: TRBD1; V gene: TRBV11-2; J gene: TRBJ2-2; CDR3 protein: CASSFRGWNTGELFF; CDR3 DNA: TGTGCCAGCAGCTTCAGGGGGTGGAACACCGGGGAGCTGTTTTTT
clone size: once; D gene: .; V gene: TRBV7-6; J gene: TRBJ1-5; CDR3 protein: CASSLEAGGNQPQHF; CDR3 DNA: TGTGCCAGCAGCTTAGAGGCAGGGGGCAATCAGCCCCAGCATTTT
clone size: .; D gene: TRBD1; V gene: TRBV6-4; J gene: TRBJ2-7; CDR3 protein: CASRGTGSSYEQYF; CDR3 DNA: TGTGCCAGCAGAGGGACAGGGAGCTCCTACGAGCAGTACTTC
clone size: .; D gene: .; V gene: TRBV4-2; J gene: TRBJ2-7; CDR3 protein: CASSQAGASATYEQYF; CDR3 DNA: TGTGCCAGCAGCCAAGCTGGAGCTAGCGCCACCTACGAGCAGTACTTC
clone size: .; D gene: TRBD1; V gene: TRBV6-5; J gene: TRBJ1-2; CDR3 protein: CASGQGDYGYTF; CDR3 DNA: TGTGCCAGCGGTCAGGGGGACTATGGCTACACCTTC